Here is one TCR beta chain with its context. Its specificity is not known. TCRdb passed the RACE reads through MiXCR, listing each CDR3 protein once. The sample shows more than 80,000 distinct CDR3 sequences, 9.5% to 14% of them seen only once. The V gene end was trimmed by 4 bases and the J gene end by 7 bases; junction bases not matched to a gene: 7. CDR3 length: 14 residues. Germline V gene lookup returns CDR1 MDHEN and CDR2 SYDVKM. Regarding time point: pre-sensitization, week 0. Treatment: therapeutic diphenylcyclopropenone sensitization with weekly scalp DPC. Each donor was an alopecia patient between 18 and 70 years of age who qualified for DPC. The sample belongs to a study of human T cells and chemical hapten exposure. Looking at the study overall: The upper back received 0.01% DPC by patch testing, with results read at 6 days. A patient group, mainly female, showed alopecia areata, totalis or universalis.

Notes on the study in general: PT1 expanded TCR numbers rose with patch test score.

Sequenced material: whole blood, taken in connection with sensitization to the hapten diphenylcyclopropenone (DPC). V usage is TRBV28 and J usage is TRBJ2-1; TRBD1 agrees at 7 bases. The sequence was collected from a woman aged 55-69 years with alopecia areata. Some clones in this sample may be carry-over from other donors' samples. CDR3 DNA: TGTGCCAGCAGTTCCCCGGGACAGCAAAATGAGCAGTTCTTC. It yields the protein CASSSPGQQNEQFF.